The present T cell receptor (beta chain) was sequenced within a study of blood T cell repertoires in COVID-19. Overall study context: Samples representing acute and convalescent COVID-19 were sourced from the United States, Italy and Spain. T cells, B-cell-depleted T cells, or PBMCs provided the cDNA or gDNA that served as material.

As originally analysed: How many nucleated cells were present was estimated from reference gene primer amplification. The assay was immunoSEQ multiplex PCR, and TCRdb's table has in-frame clones only and misses some. V, J and clone size are those of that table, while D and trimming were read from the DNA. In the table there are more than 200,000 clones, about 90% of which are singletons. Trimming removed 0 bases at V and 3 bases at J, with 3 bases between. There are 12 residues in the CDR3. Germline V gives CDR1 LGHNA, CDR2 YSLEER. The V call is TRBV4-3, the J call TRBJ2-7; no clear D. The material sequenced was peripheral blood. The clonotype originates from a man aged 80 or over with acute or convalescent COVID-19. For the CDR3, the DNA is TGCGCCAGCAGCCAAGACCGCTACGAGCAGTACTTC. Translated: CASSQDRYEQYF.